This record looks at one T cell receptor beta chain sequence and its context. Its target is unknown. This entry is derived from a study of STAT5B mutations in CD4+ large granular lymphocyte leukemia. Study results and caveats: Without putative leukemic clones, patient CD4-sorted repertoires remained more clonal than healthy CD4+ repertoires. Less than 30% of private leukemic clonotypes occurred rarely in other patients' non-leukemic repertoires.

This was a survey-level run. Profiled with immunoSEQ multiplex PCR; TCRdb holds only in-frame clones, not every one. There are about 38,000 clones in the sample; 85% occur only once, and 1% to 1.5% lies in the top ten. Healthy controls were blood donor buffy coats. Trimming stripped 3 bases from V and 2 bases from J, with 13 bases between. CDR3 length: 15 residues. The germline CDR1 and CDR2 sequences are MGHDK and SYGVNS. Sample: CD4+ T cells from blood buffy coats. The rearrangement links TRBV25-1 to TRBJ1-2; D might be TRBD1 (6 bases). The TCR sequence derives from a human donor in good health. The CDR3 reads CASSDWGAQNYGYTF. In DNA, the CDR3 is TGTGCCAGCAGTGATTGGGGGGCGCAGAACTATGGCTACACCTTC.